This is a list of T cell receptor beta chains from one sample in a study of T cell changes during pregnancy in multiple sclerosis. Sequencing used immunoSEQ multiplex PCR; TCRdb keeps in-frame clones, though not all of them. The table includes 57,000 or so clones, around 93% detected once. The source material was peripheral blood, sampled after pregnancy. These receptors were collected from a female donor in good health, enrolled as a control in a pregnancy study. The CDR3 runs from the conserved cysteine through the conserved F or W. The D gene is left open where the match is weak. Clone size is stated in some rows and not others, as once, few, many or a class when expanded.

>TRBD1|.|TRBJ1-1|TRBV15
CATSPVRDRSLMEGNTEAFF
TGTGCCACCAGCCCCGTCCGGGACAGGAGCCTTATGGAAGGGAACACTGAAGCTTTCTTT
>TRBD1|.|TRBJ2-1|TRBV13
CASSPAPGQGNNEQFF
TGTGCCAGCAGCCCCGCACCTGGACAGGGGAACAATGAGCAGTTCTTC
>TRBD1|.|TRBJ1-5|TRBV11-2
CASSLAGTGLQPQHF
TGTGCCAGCAGCTTAGCAGGGACAGGGCTTCAGCCCCAGCATTTT
>TRBD1|.|TRBJ2-7|TRBV6-5
CASSPDRANTYEQYF
TGTGCCAGCAGTCCTGACAGGGCGAACACCTACGAGCAGTACTTC
>TRBD1|few|TRBJ1-2|TRBV7-9
CASGAGTGLGVGGYTF
TGTGCGTCGGGCGCGGGGACAGGGCTGGGAGTCGGTGGCTACACCTTC
>TRBD2|.|TRBJ2-3|TRBV5-1
CASSSGLAVSTDTQYF
TGCGCCAGCAGCTCAGGACTAGCGGTTAGCACAGATACGCAGTATTTT
>.|.|TRBJ1-3|TRBV12-5
CASGFPLSSGNTIYF
TGTGCTAGTGGTTTTCCTTTGAGCTCTGGAAACACCATATATTTT
>.|.|TRBJ2-3|TRBV18
CASSPDRGATDTQYF
TGTGCCAGCTCACCAGACCGGGGGGCTACAGATACGCAGTATTTT
>.|.|TRBJ2-1|TRBV5-3
CARSLSRVLYNEQFF
TGTGCCAGAAGCTTGTCGCGGGTACTATACAATGAGCAGTTCTTC
>.|.|TRBJ1-2|TRBV7-2
CASSLDGGSRPPYGYTF
TGTGCCAGCAGCTTAGATGGGGGCTCCCGTCCTCCCTATGGCTACACCTTC
>TRBD1|few|TRBJ1-5|TRBV6-5
CASSSSWDSGNQPQHF
TGTGCCAGCAGTTCTTCCTGGGACAGTGGGAATCAGCCCCAGCATTTT
>TRBD2|.|TRBJ2-1|TRBV14
CASSQPRTSGVMSSYNEQFF
TGTGCCAGCAGCCAACCACGGACTAGCGGGGTTATGAGCTCCTACAATGAGCAGTTCTTC
>.|.|TRBJ1-2|TRBV28
CASSFLPSNYGYTF
TGTGCCAGCAGTTTTCTTCCTTCTAACTATGGCTACACCTTC
>TRBD1|.|TRBJ1-1|TRBV18
CASSDLRQGAGTEAFF
TGTGCCAGCTCAGACCTTCGACAGGGCGCGGGCACTGAAGCTTTCTTT
>TRBD1|.|TRBJ1-2|TRBV5-4
CASRSDRGEWGYTF
TGTGCCAGCAGATCCGACAGGGGAGAGTGGGGCTACACCTTC
>TRBD2|.|TRBJ2-3|TRBV4-2
CASSQEPGGRAWDTQYF
TGTGCCAGCAGCCAAGAGCCGGGCGGGAGGGCCTGGGATACGCAGTATTTT
>.|once|TRBJ1-3|TRBV13
CASRSTRFSGDTIYF
TGTGCCAGCAGATCAACCCGCTTCTCTGGAGACACCATATATTTT
>.|.|TRBJ1-2|TRBV4-3
CASSRSGNSYGYTF
TGCGCCAGCAGCCGGTCCGGGAATAGCTATGGCTACACCTTC
>.|.|TRBJ2-5|TRBV29-1
CSVEGGGKVETQYF
TGCAGCGTTGAGGGGGGGGGCAAGGTCGAGACCCAGTACTTC
>.|.|TRBJ1-5|TRBV7-9
CASSQASREQPQHF
TGTGCCAGCAGCCAGGCCTCGAGGGAACAGCCCCAGCATTTT
>.|.|TRBJ2-7|TRBV27
CASSPVGRPQPSYEQYF
TGTGCCAGCAGTCCGGTGGGCAGGCCCCAACCTTCCTACGAGCAGTACTTC
>TRBD2|.|TRBJ2-1|TRBV4-2
CASSMREYGNNEQFF
TGTGCCAGCAGCATGCGGGAGTACGGCAACAATGAGCAGTTCTTC
>TRBD1|.|TRBJ2-7|TRBV6-5
CASSKSGGASYEQYF
TGTGCCAGCAGCAAATCAGGGGGCGCCTCCTACGAGCAGTACTTC
>TRBD1|.|TRBJ2-5|TRBV7-9
CASSLLWTGGAETQYF
TGTGCCAGCAGCCTCCTCTGGACAGGGGGAGCGGAGACCCAGTACTTC
>TRBD1|.|TRBJ1-5|TRBV7-2
CASSLRQGQPQHF
TGTGCCAGCAGCCTACGACAGGGCCAGCCCCAGCATTTT
>.|.|TRBJ2-3|TRBV11-1
CASSLAGGLPDTQYF
TGTGCCAGCAGCTTAGCGGGGGGGCTGCCAGATACGCAGTATTTT
>.|once|TRBJ2-2|TRBV7-2
CASSLGTGSTGELFF
TGTGCCAGCAGCTTAGGTACAGGGAGCACCGGGGAGCTGTTTTTT
>.|.|TRBJ1-4|TRBV4-2
CASSHPQGQATNEKLFF
TGTGCCAGCAGCCACCCCCAGGGACAAGCAACTAATGAAAAACTGTTTTTT
>TRBD1|.|TRBJ2-5|TRBV5-4
CASSLPGTGEETQYF
TGTGCCAGCAGCTTACCCGGGACAGGGGAAGAGACCCAGTACTTC
>.|.|TRBJ1-5|TRBV19
CASSLDSSTQHF
TGTGCCAGTAGTCTCGACAGTAGCACCCAGCATTTT
>.|.|TRBJ1-2|TRBV25-1
CASSDTGSYGYTF
TGTGCCAGCAGTGATACAGGGAGCTATGGCTACACCTTC
>TRBD2|.|TRBJ2-2|TRBV7-9
CASSLGRGSTGELFF
TGTGCCAGCAGCTTAGGGCGGGGGAGCACCGGGGAGCTGTTTTTT
>.|.|TRBJ2-7|TRBV29-1
CSVVSDFYEQYF
TGCAGCGTTGTATCAGACTTTTACGAGCAGTACTTC
>.|.|TRBJ1-5|TRBV30
CAWSVTASGQPQHF
TGTGCCTGGAGTGTGACAGCCTCCGGGCAGCCCCAGCATTTT
>TRBD1|.|TRBJ2-1|TRBV5-1
CASSYYWGQVGDNEQFF
TGCGCCAGCAGCTATTACTGGGGACAGGTAGGGGACAATGAGCAGTTCTTC
>TRBD2|.|TRBJ2-5|TRBV6-5
CASSWAGDPKRTQYF
TGTGCCAGCAGTTGGGCGGGAGACCCGAAGAGGACCCAGTACTTC
>.|.|TRBJ1-4|TRBV15
CATSRDLGWDEKLFF
TGTGCCACCAGCAGAGATTTGGGCTGGGATGAAAAACTGTTTTTT
>.|.|TRBJ2-3|TRBV29-1
CSVLRDTQYF
TGCAGCGTTCTGAGAGATACGCAGTATTTT
>TRBD1|once|TRBJ2-7|TRBV28
CASSEGQIRQYF
TGTGCCAGCAGCGAGGGACAGATTCGACAGTACTTC
>TRBD1|.|TRBJ1-2|TRBV6-1
CASSDTGTGYGYGYTF
TGTGCCAGCAGTGACACAGGGACAGGGTATGGTTATGGCTACACCTTC
>.|.|TRBJ1-1|TRBV4-2
CASSQDTGNTEAFF
TGTGCCAGCAGCCAAGATACGGGGAACACTGAAGCTTTCTTT
>TRBD1|.|TRBJ2-6|TRBV5-6
CASSRTGPGANVLTF
TGTGCCAGCAGCCGGACAGGGCCTGGGGCCAACGTCCTGACTTTC
>.|once|TRBJ2-7|TRBV6-6
CASSYSPKGAYEQYF
TGTGCCAGCAGTTACTCGCCGAAGGGGGCCTACGAGCAGTACTTC
>TRBD1|.|TRBJ1-5|TRBV2
CASRPQTGGGQPQHF
TGTGCCAGCAGACCCCAAACAGGGGGCGGCCAGCCCCAGCATTTT
>TRBD1|.|TRBJ1-3|TRBV6-1
CASSPTGTSGNTIYF
TGTGCCAGCAGTCCGACAGGGACCTCTGGAAACACCATATATTTT
>TRBD1|.|TRBJ1-2|TRBV9
CASSANRGVDYGYTF
TGTGCCAGCAGCGCGAACAGGGGAGTCGACTATGGCTACACCTTC
>TRBD1|.|TRBJ1-5|TRBV11-2
CASSRDRAQPQHF
TGTGCCAGCAGCAGAGACAGGGCTCAGCCCCAGCATTTT
>TRBD1|.|TRBJ2-1|TRBV19
CASSIGPPGTGQYNEQFF
TGTGCCAGTAGTATAGGTCCCCCCGGGACAGGGCAATACAATGAGCAGTTCTTC
>.|.|TRBJ1-6|TRBV18
CASSPRGALDWNSPLHF
TGTGCCAGCTCACCGCGGGGGGCTCTGGATTGGAATTCACCCCTCCACTTT
>.|.|TRBJ1-2|TRBV27
CASSLRRAAYGYTF
TGTGCCAGCAGTTTAAGGAGGGCCGCCTATGGCTACACCTTC
>.|once|TRBJ1-4|TRBV27
CASSSRREGNEKLFF
TGTGCCAGCAGTTCCCGCAGGGAGGGTAATGAAAAACTGTTTTTT
>.|.|TRBJ2-2|TRBV27
CASSLTLPGELFF
TGTGCCAGCAGTTTAACTCTACCCGGGGAGCTGTTTTTT
>.|.|TRBJ2-5|TRBV9
CASSADPGAETQYF
TGTGCCAGCAGCGCCGACCCTGGGGCAGAGACCCAGTACTTC
>TRBD2|.|TRBJ2-1|TRBV2
CASRVSGGAYNEQFF
TGTGCCAGCAGGGTTAGCGGGGGGGCCTACAATGAGCAGTTCTTC
>.|.|TRBJ1-3|TRBV11-2
CASSFHRVSGNTIYF
TGTGCCAGCAGCTTCCACAGGGTTTCGGGAAACACCATATATTTT
>TRBD1|.|TRBJ2-2|TRBV28
CASIGRGRAGELFF
TGTGCCAGCATAGGAAGGGGGCGCGCCGGGGAGCTGTTTTTT
>.|.|TRBJ2-7|TRBV5-1
CASSFAAREYEQYF
TGCGCCAGCAGCTTTGCTGCCAGGGAATACGAGCAGTACTTC
>.|.|TRBJ1-6|TRBV7-3
CASSLTLNSPLHF
TGTGCCAGCAGCTTAACCTTGAATTCACCCCTCCACTTT
>TRBD1|.|TRBJ1-1|TRBV29-1
CSAKQGALAEAFF
TGCAGCGCCAAACAGGGGGCGTTGGCTGAAGCTTTCTTT